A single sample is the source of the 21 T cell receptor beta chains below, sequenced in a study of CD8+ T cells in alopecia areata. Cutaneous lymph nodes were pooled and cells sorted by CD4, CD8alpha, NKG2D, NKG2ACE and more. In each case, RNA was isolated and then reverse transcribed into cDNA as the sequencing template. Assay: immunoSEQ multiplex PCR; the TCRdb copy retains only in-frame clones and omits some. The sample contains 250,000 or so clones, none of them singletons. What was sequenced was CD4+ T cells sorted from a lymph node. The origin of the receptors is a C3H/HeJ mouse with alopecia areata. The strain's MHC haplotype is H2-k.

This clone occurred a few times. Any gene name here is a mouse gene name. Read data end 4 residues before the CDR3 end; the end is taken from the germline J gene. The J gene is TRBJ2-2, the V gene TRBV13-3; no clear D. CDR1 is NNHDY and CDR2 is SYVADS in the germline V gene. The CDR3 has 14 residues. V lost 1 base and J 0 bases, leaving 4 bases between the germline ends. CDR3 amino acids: CASSDFSNTGQLYF. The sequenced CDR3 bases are TGTGCCAGCAGTGATTTCTCAAACACCGGG. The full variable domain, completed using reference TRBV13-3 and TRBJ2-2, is EAAVTQSPRSKVAVTGGKVTLSCHQTNNHDYMYWYRQDTGHGLRLIHYSYVADSTEKGDIPDGYKASRPSQENFSLILELASLSQTAVYFCASSDFSNTGQLYFGEGSKLTVL.

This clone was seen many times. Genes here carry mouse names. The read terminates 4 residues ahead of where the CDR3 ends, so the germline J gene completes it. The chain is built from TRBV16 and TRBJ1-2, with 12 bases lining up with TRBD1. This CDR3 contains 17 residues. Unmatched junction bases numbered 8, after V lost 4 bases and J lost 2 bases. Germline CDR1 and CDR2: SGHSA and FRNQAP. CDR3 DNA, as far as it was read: TGTGCAAGCAGCTCACCGGGACAGGGGGCGCGGAACTCC. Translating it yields CASSSPGQGARNS. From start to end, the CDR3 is CASSSPGQGARNSDYTF.

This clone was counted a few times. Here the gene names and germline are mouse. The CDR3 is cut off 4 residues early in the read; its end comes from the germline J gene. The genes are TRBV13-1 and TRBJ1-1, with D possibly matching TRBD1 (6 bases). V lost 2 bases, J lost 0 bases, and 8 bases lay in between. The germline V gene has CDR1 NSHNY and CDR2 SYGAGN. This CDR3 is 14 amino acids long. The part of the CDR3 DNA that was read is TGTGCCAGCAGTGAGGGGACATCAAACACA. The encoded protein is CASSEGTSNT. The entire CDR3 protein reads CASSEGTSNTEVFF.

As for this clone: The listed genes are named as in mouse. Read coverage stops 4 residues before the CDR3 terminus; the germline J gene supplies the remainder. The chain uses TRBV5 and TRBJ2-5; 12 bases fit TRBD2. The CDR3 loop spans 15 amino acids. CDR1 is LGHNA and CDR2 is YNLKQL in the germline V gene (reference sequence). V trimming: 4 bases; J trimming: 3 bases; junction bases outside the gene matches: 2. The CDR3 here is CASSRLGGQQDTQYF. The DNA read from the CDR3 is TGTGCCAGCAGCCGACTGGGGGGGCAACAAGAC.

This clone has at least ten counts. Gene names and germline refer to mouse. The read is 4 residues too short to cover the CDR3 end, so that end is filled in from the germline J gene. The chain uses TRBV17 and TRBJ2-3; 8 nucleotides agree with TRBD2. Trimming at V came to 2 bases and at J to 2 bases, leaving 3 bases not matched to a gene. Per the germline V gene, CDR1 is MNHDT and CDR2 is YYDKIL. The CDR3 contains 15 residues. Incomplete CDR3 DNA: TGTGCTAGCAGTAGATTTGGGGGGGTTGCAGAA. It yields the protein CASSRFGGVAE. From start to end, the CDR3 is CASSRFGGVAETLYF.

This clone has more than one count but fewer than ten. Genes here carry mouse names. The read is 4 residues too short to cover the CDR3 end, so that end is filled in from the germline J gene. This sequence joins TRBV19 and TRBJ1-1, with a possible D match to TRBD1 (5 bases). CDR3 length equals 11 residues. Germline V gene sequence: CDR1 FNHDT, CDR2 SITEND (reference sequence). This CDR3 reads CASTDSAEVFF. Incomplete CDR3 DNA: TGTGCCAGCACCGACAGCGCA.

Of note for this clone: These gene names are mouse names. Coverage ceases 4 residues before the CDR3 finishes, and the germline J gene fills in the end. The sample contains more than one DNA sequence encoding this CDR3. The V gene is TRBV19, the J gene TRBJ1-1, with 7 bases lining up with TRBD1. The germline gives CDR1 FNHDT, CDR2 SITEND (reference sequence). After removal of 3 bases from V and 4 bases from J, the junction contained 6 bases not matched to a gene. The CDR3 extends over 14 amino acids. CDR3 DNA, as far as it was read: TGTGCCAGCAGTAGACAGGGCCGGGGCACA. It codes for CASSRQGRGT. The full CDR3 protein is CASSRQGRGTEVFF.

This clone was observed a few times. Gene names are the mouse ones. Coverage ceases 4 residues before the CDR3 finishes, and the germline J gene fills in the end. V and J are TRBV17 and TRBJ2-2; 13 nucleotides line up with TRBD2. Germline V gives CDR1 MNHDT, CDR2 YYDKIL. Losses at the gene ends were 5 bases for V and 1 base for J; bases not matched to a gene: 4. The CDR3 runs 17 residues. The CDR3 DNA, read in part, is TGTGCTAGCAGTGCCGGGACTGGGGGGGGAAACACCGGG. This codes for CASSAGTGGGNTG. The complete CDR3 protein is CASSAGTGGGNTGQLYF.

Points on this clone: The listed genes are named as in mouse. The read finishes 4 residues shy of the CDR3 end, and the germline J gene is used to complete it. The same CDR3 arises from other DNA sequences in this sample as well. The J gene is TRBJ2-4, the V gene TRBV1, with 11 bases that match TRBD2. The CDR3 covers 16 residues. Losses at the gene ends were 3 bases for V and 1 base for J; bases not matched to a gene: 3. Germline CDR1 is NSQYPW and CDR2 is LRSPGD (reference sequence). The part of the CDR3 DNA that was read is TGCACCTGCAGTGCCGGGACTGGGGGAGGTCAAAAC. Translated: CTCSAGTGGGQN. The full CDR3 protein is CTCSAGTGGGQNTLYF.

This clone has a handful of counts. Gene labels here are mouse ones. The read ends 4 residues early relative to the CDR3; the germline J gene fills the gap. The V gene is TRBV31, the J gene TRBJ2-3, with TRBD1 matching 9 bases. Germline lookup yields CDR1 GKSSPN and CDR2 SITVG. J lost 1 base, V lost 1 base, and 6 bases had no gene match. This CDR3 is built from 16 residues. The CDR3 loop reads CAWSPGTGTGAETLYF. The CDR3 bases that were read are TGTGCCTGGAGTCCCGGGACAGGGACGGGTGCAGAA. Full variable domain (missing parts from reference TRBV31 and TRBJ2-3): AQTIHQWPVAEIKAVGSPLSLGCTIKGKSSPNLYWYWQATGGTLQQLFYSITVGQVESVVQLNLSASRPKDDQFILSTEKLLLSHSGFYLCAWSPGTGTGAETLYFGSGTRLTVL.

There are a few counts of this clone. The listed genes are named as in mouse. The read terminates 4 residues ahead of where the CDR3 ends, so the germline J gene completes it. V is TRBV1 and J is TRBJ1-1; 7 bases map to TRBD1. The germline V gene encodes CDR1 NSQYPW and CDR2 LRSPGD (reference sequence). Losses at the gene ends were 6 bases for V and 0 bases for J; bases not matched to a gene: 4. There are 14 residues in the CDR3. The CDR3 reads CTCRRDRPNTEVFF. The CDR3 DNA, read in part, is TGCACCTGCAGGCGGGACAGACCAAACACA.

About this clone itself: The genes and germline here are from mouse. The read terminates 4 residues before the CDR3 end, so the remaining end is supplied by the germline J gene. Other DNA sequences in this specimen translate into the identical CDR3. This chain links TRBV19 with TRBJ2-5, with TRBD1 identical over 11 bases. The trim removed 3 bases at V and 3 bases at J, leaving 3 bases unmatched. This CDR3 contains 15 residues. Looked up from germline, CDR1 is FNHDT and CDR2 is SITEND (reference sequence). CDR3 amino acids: CASSRGTGGQDTQYF. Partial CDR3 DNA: TGTGCCAGCAGTAGGGGGACAGGGGGACAAGAC.

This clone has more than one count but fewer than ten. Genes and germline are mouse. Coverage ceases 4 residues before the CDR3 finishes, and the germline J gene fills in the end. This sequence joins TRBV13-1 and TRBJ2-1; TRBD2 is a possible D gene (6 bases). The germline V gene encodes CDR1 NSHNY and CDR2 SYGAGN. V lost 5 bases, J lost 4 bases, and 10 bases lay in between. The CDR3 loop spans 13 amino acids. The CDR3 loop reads CASSNDWYAEQFF. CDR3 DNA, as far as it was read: TGTGCCAGCAGCAACGACTGGTATGCT.

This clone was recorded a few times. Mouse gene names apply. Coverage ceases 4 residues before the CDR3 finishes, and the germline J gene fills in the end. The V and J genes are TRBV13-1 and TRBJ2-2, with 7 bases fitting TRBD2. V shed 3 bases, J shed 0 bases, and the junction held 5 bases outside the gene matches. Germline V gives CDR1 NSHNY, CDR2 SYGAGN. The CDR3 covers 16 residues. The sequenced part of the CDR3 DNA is TGTGCCAGCAGTGCTCCGACTGGGACAAACACCGGG. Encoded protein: CASSAPTGTNTG. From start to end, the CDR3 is CASSAPTGTNTGQLYF.

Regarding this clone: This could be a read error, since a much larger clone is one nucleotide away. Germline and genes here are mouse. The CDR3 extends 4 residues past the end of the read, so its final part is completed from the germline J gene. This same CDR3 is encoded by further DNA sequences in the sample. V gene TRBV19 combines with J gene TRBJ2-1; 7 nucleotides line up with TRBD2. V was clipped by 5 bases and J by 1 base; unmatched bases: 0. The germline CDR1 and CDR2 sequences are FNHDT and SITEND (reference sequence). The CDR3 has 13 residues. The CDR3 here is CASRLGNYAEQFF. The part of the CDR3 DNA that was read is TGTGCCAGCAGACTGGGGAACTATGCT.

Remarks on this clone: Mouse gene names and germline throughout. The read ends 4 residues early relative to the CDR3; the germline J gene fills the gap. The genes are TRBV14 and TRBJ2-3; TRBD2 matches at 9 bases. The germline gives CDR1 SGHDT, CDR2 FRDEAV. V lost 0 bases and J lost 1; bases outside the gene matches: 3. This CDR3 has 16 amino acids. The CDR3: CASSFLGGLGAETLYF. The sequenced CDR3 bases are TGTGCCAGCAGTTTCTTGGGGGGGCTAGGTGCAGAA.

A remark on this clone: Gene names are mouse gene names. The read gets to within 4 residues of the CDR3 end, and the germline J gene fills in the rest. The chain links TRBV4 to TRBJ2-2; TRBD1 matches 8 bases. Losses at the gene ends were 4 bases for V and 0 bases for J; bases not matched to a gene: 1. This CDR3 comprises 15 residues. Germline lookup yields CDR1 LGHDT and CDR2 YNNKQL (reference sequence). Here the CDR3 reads CASSSQGANTGQLYF. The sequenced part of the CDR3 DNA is TGTGCCAGCAGCTCACAGGGGGCAAACACCGGG. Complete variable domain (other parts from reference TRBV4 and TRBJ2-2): ETAVFQTPNYHVTQVGNEVSFNCKQTLGHDTMYWYKQDSKKLLKIMFSYNNKQLIVNETVPRRFSPQSSDKAHLNLRIKSVEPEDSAVYLCASSSQGANTGQLYFGEGSKLTVL.

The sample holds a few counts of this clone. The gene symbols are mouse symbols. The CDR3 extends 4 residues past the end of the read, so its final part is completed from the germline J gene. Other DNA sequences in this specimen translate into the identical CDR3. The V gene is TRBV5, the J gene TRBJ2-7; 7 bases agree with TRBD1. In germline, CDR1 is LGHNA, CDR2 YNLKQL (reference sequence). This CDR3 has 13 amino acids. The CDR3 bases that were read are TGTGCCAGCAGCCAAAGAACAGGGGAT. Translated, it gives CASSQRTGD. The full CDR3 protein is CASSQRTGDEQYF.

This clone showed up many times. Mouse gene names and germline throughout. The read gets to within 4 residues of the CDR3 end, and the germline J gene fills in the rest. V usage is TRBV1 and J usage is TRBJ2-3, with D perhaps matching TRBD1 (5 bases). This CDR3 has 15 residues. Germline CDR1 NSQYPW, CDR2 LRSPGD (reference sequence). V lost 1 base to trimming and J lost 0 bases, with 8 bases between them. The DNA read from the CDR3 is TGCACCTGCAGTGCAGTCCAGGGAAGTGCAGAA. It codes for CTCSAVQGSAE. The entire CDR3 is CTCSAVQGSAETLYF.

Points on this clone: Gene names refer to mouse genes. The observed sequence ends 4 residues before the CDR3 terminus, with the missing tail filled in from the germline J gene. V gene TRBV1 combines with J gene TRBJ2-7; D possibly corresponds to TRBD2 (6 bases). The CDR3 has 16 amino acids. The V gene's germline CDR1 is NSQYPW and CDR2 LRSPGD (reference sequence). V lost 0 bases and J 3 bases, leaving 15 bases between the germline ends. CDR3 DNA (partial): TGCACCTGCAGTGCAGATACTCCCCTGGGGATCTAT. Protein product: CTCSADTPLGIY. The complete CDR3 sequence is CTCSADTPLGIYEQYF.

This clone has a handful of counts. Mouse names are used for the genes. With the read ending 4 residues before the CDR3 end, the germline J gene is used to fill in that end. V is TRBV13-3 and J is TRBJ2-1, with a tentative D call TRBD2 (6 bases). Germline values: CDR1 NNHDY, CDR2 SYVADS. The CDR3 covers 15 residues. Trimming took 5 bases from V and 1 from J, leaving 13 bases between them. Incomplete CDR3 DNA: TGTGCCAGCAGCCCTGGCCTGGGGAACTATGCT. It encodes CASSPGLGNYA. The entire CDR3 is CASSPGLGNYAEQFF.